Listed below are T cell receptor beta chains from one sample, sequenced in a study of cytomegalovirus exposure and HLA in healthy donors. TCRdb's copy holds only in-frame clones and misses some; the assay was immunoSEQ multiplex PCR. This table holds around 200,000 clones. The specimen was PBMCs. The receptors were sampled from a girl aged 2 to 10 in good health and CMV-seropositive. CDR3s include the opening cysteine and the closing phenylalanine or tryptophan. Fields, in order: V gene, J gene, CDR3 protein.

V: TRBV13
J: TRBJ2-7
CDR3: CASSLGGTSTYEQYF

V: TRBV5-4
J: TRBJ2-6
CDR3: CASSLGLAGAGANVLTF

V: TRBV5-5
J: TRBJ1-2
CDR3: CASSLVGGGFGYTF

V: TRBV19
J: TRBJ2-5
CDR3: CASSPLAGGPVETQYF

V: TRBV6-5
J: TRBJ1-1
CDR3: CASTDGFLNTEAFF

V: TRBV7-2
J: TRBJ1-2
CDR3: CASRSQQGNYGYTF

V: TRBV6-5
J: TRBJ2-3
CDR3: CASSQDGQDTDTQYF

V: TRBV5-4
J: TRBJ2-5
CDR3: CASREAGEETQYF

V: TRBV30
J: TRBJ2-3
CDR3: CAWNFQRSTDTQYF

V: TRBV18
J: TRBJ1-4
CDR3: CASSPPGQNEKLFF

V: TRBV9
J: TRBJ2-1
CDR3: CASSPGPASGVNEQFF

V: TRBV5-1
J: TRBJ1-2
CDR3: CASSLDVTGPYGYTF

V: TRBV6-1
J: TRBJ2-7
CDR3: CASIASGDEQYF

V: TRBV5-1
J: TRBJ2-7
CDR3: CASRGGTSGPSYEQYF

V: TRBV5-1
J: TRBJ2-1
CDR3: CASSPRTGDNEQFF

V: TRBV27
J: TRBJ2-3
CDR3: CASSYGLPLTDTQYF

V: TRBV28
J: TRBJ1-4
CDR3: CASSRGTYRNEKLFF

V: TRBV28
J: TRBJ2-5
CDR3: CASSVRPGLGVPETQYF

V: TRBV6-4
J: TRBJ2-1
CDR3: CASSVERGPYNEQFF

V: TRBV6-4
J: TRBJ2-3
CDR3: CASSDSELAGAYSTDTQYF

V: TRBV7-6
J: TRBJ2-2
CDR3: CASRLLAGADGELFF

V: TRBV20-1
J: TRBJ1-5
CDR3: CSARAPLQHF

V: TRBV28
J: TRBJ1-2
CDR3: CASSLSPGGYTF

V: TRBV19
J: TRBJ2-3
CDR3: CASSIMENTDTQYF

V: TRBV5-1
J: TRBJ1-3
CDR3: CASSLTGAENTIYF

V: TRBV27
J: TRBJ2-1
CDR3: CATSSGANLYNEQFF

V: TRBV12-5
J: TRBJ2-1
CDR3: CASGLGPETTGLASYNEQFF

V: TRBV10-3
J: TRBJ2-5
CDR3: CATSGQGEGETQYF

V: TRBV15
J: TRBJ2-1
CDR3: CATSREAGYNEQFF

V: TRBV28
J: TRBJ2-6
CDR3: CASSLGGPLEANVLTF

V: TRBV5-4
J: TRBJ2-5
CDR3: CASSREETQYF

V: TRBV19
J: TRBJ1-1
CDR3: CATSLGQTEAFF

V: TRBV30
J: TRBJ2-1
CDR3: CAWGEGADEQFF

V: TRBV5-1
J: TRBJ2-7
CDR3: CASSPLGQTNYEQYF

V: TRBV6-5
J: TRBJ2-1
CDR3: CASGPGLAGAREQFF

V: TRBV4-1
J: TRBJ2-5
CDR3: CASGAGIQETQYF

V: TRBV2
J: TRBJ2-1
CDR3: CASSEVENEQFF

V: TRBV10-1
J: TRBJ2-1
CDR3: CASSDRSGSLYNEQFF

V: TRBV7-3
J: TRBJ2-5
CDR3: CASSLGQEETQYF

V: TRBV27
J: TRBJ2-3
CDR3: CASSLSLAGGTDTQYF

V: TRBV11-2
J: TRBJ2-7
CDR3: CASRTETYEQYF

V: TRBV28
J: TRBJ2-5
CDR3: CASRVTGGMKTQYF

V: TRBV5-6
J: TRBJ2-3
CDR3: CASTHGTARTDTQYF

V: TRBV28
J: TRBJ1-4
CDR3: CASSLSAGLGSTNEKLFF

V: TRBV6-1
J: TRBJ2-7
CDR3: CASSVGQASYEQYF

V: TRBV7-9
J: TRBJ1-1
CDR3: CAVRLMNTEAFF

V: TRBV5-1
J: TRBJ2-6
CDR3: CASSLAWTGTLSSGANVLTF

V: TRBV28
J: TRBJ2-3
CDR3: CASSPGLAESTDTQYF

V: TRBV5-6
J: TRBJ2-5
CDR3: CASSLADRGLSVETQYF

V: TRBV28
J: TRBJ1-1
CDR3: CASSIRGLYFPDTEAFF

V: TRBV6-6
J: TRBJ2-3
CDR3: CASSGSREGADTQYF

V: TRBV7-5
J: TRBJ1-3
CDR3: CVRRLEGQGTPSRRILSGNTIYF

V: TRBV28
J: TRBJ1-3
CDR3: CASSFHGQGPGNTIYF

V: TRBV27
J: .
CDR3: CASSRGGPYEQYF